One sample yielded the 5 T cell receptor beta chains listed below, sequenced in a study of shared clonotypes between healthy human individuals. Method: immunoSEQ multiplex PCR; TCRdb's copy keeps in-frame clones and lacks some. The sample includes a few million clones, around 93% of them seen just once. CD45RO-negative, CCR7-selected cells formed the naive CD8 fraction, which excluded terminally differentiated effector memory CD45RA+ cells. Material for sequencing was naive CD8+ T cells from PBMCs. The receptor set was obtained from a man aged 18 to 30 in good health. Some clones in this sample may be carry-over from other donors' samples.

V usage is TRBV5-4 and J usage is TRBJ2-2; 12 bases match TRBD2. V shed 6 bases, J shed 7 bases, and the junction held 7 bases outside the gene matches. CDR3 size: 15 residues. CDR1 is SGHNT, CDR2 YYREEE, per germline (reference sequence). CDR3 in DNA: TGTGCCAGCACCCGGACTAGCGGGGTGGGCGGGGAGCTGTTTTTT. It specifies CASTRTSGVGGELFF.

This clone was picked up one time. A much more abundant neighbour one base away suggests this may be a read error. In DNA form, the CDR3 reads TGTGCCAGCAGCTTCTGGAGGGAAGAGACCCAGTACTTC. Encoded protein: CASSFWREETQYF. The chain couples TRBV7-2 to TRBJ2-5; possibly TRBD2 for D (6 bases). The CDR3 consists of 13 residues. Between the trimmed V and J ends, which lost 3 bases and 3 bases, there was a span of 8 bases. Germline V CDR1 and CDR2: SGHTA, FQGNSA.

As DNA, the CDR3 is TGTGCCAGTAGCGGACAGGGCCCCCCTGAAGCTTTCTTT. It encodes CASSGQGPPEAFF. V gene TRBV19 combines with J gene TRBJ1-1; 8 bases are shared with TRBD1. Germline loops: CDR1 LNHDA, CDR2 SQIVND (reference sequence). The V segment lost 6 bases and the J segment 6 bases; nucleotides outside the gene matches: 6. This CDR3 is built from 13 residues.

The chain carries TRBV28 and TRBJ2-2; D is perhaps TRBD2 (7 bases). Trimming removed 6 bases from V and 5 bases from J, with 16 bases in between. The CDR3 loop spans 15 amino acids. Germline V gene lookup returns CDR1 MDHEN and CDR2 SYDVKM. The CDR3 nucleotides read TGTGCCAGCAGGTGGGGGGCTAGCGGTACCGGGGAGCTGTTTTTT. This translates into CASRWGASGTGELFF.

This chain uses TRBV19 with TRBJ1-4; tentatively, D is TRBD1 (5 bases). This CDR3 has 20 amino acids. Trimming removed 4 bases at V and 4 bases at J, with 28 bases between. Germline V gene data show CDR1 as LNHDA and CDR2 as SQIVND (reference sequence). The CDR3 sequence is CASSTLPGPRQVLFNEKLFF. Written as DNA, the CDR3 is TGTGCCAGTAGTACCCTCCCGGGACCCCGCCAAGTACTATTTAATGAAAAACTGTTTTTT.